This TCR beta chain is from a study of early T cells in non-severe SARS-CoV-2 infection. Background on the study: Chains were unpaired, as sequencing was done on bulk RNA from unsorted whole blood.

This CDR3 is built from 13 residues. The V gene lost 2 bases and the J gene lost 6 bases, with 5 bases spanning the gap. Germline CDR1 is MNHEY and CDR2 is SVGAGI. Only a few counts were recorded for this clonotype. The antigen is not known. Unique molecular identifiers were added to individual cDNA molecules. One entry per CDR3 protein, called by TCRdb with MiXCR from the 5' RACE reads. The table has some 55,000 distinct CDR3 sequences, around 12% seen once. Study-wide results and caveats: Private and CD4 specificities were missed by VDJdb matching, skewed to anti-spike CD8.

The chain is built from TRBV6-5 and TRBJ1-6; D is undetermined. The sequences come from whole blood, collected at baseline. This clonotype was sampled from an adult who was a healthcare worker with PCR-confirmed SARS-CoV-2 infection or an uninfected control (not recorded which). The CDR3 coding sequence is TGTGCCAGCAGTTACGTCTCTAATTCACCCCTCCACTTT. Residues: CASSYVSNSPLHF.